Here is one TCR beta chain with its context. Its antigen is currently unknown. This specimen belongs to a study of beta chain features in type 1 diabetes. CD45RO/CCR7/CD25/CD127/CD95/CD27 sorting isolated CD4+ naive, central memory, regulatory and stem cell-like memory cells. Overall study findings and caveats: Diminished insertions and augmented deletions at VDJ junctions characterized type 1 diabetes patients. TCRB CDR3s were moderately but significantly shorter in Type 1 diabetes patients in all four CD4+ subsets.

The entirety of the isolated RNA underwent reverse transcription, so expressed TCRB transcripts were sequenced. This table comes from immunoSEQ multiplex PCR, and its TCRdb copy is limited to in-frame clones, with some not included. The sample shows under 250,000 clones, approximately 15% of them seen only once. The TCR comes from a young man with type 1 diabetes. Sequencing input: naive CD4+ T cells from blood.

The DNA for the CDR3 is TGTGCCAGCAGTGAAGCGGGAGCCAGCAATCAGCCCCAGCATTTT. As protein: CASSEAGASNQPQHF. The V call is TRBV6-1, the J call TRBJ1-5; unclear D gene. Trimming pared 0 bases from V and 1 base from J, leaving 7 bases between. Per germline, CDR1 MNHNS and CDR2 SASEGT. The CDR3 is 15 residues long.